This TCR beta chain stems from a study of OX40 agonist ivuxolimab in advanced cancers. For the study at large: As their treatment, patients were administered ivuxolimab, an agonistic anti-OX40 (CD134) antibody. Patients achieving partial responses numbered three: one hepatocellular carcinoma case and two cutaneous melanoma cases.

Trimming cost V 3 bases and J 4 bases, with 19 bases left between them. CDR3 size: 15 residues. The germline V gene encodes CDR1 GTSNPN and CDR2 SVGIG (reference sequence). Note on this clone: Antigen: not known.

Notes on the study in general: At doses 0.1 to 3.0 mg/kg, CD4+ and CD8+ clones expanded.

Only in-frame clones appear in the TCRdb table, and some are missing; sequencing was by immunoSEQ multiplex PCR. The table has roughly 13,000 clones, 77% seen once. Blood draws occurred at baseline, cycle 4 day 1, and cycle 7 day 1. The receptor was derived from an adult with an advanced solid tumor such as melanoma, head and neck, liver or kidney cancer. The specimen was CD4+ or CD8+ T cells sorted from blood, collected in a trial of the OX40 agonist ivuxolimab. The J gene is TRBJ2-7, the V gene TRBV30, with D tentatively TRBD2 (6 bases). As DNA, the CDR3 is TGTGCCTGGAGGAGGGGCGGGATAGGGGTTTACGAGCAGTACTTC. This encodes CAWRRGGIGVYEQYF.